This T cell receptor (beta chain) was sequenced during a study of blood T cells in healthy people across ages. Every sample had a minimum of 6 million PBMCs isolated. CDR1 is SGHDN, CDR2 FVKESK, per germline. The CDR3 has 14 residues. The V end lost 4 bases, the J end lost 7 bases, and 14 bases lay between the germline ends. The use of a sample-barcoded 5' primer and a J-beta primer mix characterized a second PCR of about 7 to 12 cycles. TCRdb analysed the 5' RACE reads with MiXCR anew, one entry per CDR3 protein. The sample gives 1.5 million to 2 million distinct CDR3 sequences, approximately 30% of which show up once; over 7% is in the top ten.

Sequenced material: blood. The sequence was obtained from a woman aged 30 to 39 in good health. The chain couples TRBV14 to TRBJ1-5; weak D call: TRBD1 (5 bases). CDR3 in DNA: TGTGCCAGCAGCCCATACAGGTCCGGACAGCCCCAGCATTTT. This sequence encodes CASSPYRSGQPQHF.